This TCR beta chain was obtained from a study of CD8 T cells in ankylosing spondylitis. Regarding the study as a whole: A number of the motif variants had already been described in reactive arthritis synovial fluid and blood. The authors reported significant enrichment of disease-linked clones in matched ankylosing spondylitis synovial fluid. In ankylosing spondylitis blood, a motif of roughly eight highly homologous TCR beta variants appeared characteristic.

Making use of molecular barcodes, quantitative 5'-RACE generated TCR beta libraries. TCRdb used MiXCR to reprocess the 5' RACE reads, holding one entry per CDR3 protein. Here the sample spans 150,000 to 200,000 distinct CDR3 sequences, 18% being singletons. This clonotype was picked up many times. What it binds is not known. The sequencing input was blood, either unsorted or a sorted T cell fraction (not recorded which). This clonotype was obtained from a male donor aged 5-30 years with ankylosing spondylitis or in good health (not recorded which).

This chain's CDR3 is CASSQEGAAAGELFF. CDR3 sequence (DNA): TGCGCCAGCAGCCAAGAAGGAGCGGCCGCCGGGGAGCTGTTTTTT. The chain joins TRBV4-1 to TRBJ2-2, with D possibly TRBD2 on 5 matching bases. This CDR3 is built from 15 residues. Germline V gene data show CDR1 as MGHRA and CDR2 as YSYEKL. V was trimmed by 0 bases and J by 6 bases, leaving 11 bases between them.